This T cell receptor beta chain was identified during a study of identical twins. Germline V gene lookup returns CDR1 SGHAT and CDR2 FQNNGV. The CDR3 contains 18 residues. V was clipped by 5 bases and J by 0 bases; unmatched bases: 13. Unique molecular identifiers were in the cDNA, with template-switch universal primer binding. MiXCR, run by TCRdb on the 5' RACE reads, gives a single entry per CDR3 protein. The table includes about 660,000 distinct CDR3 sequences, 8.5% to 9.5% detected once. General study results and limits: Invariant populations such as MAIT and iNKT cells could partly muddle zero-insertion analyses. Carriage of fewer insertions was seen in abundant cord blood beta clonotypes, whereas memory repertoires showed none.

This clonotype was seen only a few times. Its antigen is undetermined. These same records also appear under a second study, on yellow fever vaccine responses in identical twins.

The specimen sequenced was PBMCs. The receptor's source is a woman between 18 and 29 years old in good health. The chain couples TRBV11-2 to TRBJ2-1; TRBD1 matches at 7 bases. The CDR3 nucleotides read TGTGCCAGCAGCCGACAGGGTGGGGGACGGAGCTCCTACAATGAGCAGTTCTTC. This translates into CASSRQGGGRSSYNEQFF.